Listed here are 19 T cell receptor beta chains from one sample, sequenced in a study of blood T cells in healthy people across ages. The second PCR ran about 6 to 11 cycles with a sample-barcoded 5' primer and J-beta primers. MiXCR, applied by TCRdb to the 5' RACE reads, yields one record per CDR3 protein. The sample lists approximately 1,000,000 distinct CDR3 sequences; 35% to 50% were seen once. Sequencing was done on a sample of blood. The receptors stem from a woman aged 60-75 years in good health.

This chain uses TRBV5-1 with TRBJ2-1, with 7 bases fitting TRBD2. The V segment lost 4 bases and the J segment 2 bases; nucleotides outside the gene matches: 6. The CDR3 runs to 15 residues. Germline-derived CDR1 and CDR2 are SGHRS and YFSETQ. The CDR3 loop reads CASSRESGTYNEQFF. The CDR3 nucleotides are TGCGCCAGCAGCCGGGAGAGCGGGACCTACAATGAGCAGTTCTTC.

This clonotype was seen a few times. The V call is TRBV7-9, the J call TRBJ2-5, with a weak D call TRBD2 (5 bases). Trimming pared 5 bases from V and 1 base from J, leaving 11 bases between. CDR1 SEHNR and CDR2 FQNEAQ come from the germline V gene (reference sequence). This CDR3 is built from 14 residues. Here the CDR3 DNA reads TGTGCCAGCAGCAAGGCGGGTTCCCAAGAGACCCAGTACTTC. Encoded protein: CASSKAGSQETQYF.

The chain has TRBV2 and TRBJ2-1; D may be TRBD1 or TRBD2 (6 bases each). The CDR3 runs to 16 residues. V was trimmed by 10 bases and J by 13 bases, leaving 32 bases between them. CDR1 is SNHLY and CDR2 is FYNNEI in the germline V gene. The CDR3 reads CATESFSFGGAGIQFF. The CDR3, as DNA: TGTGCCACCGAAAGTTTCTCCTTTGGGGGCGCGGGGATACAGTTCTTC. The complete variable domain, with remaining parts taken from reference TRBV2 and TRBJ2-1, reads EPEVTQTPSHQVTQMGQEVILRCVPISNHLYFYWYRQILGQKVEFLVSFYNNEISEKSEIFDDQFSVERPDGSNFTLKIRSTKLEDSAMYFCATESFSFGGAGIQFFGPGTRLTVL.

The chain carries TRBV10-3 and TRBJ2-7; 8 nucleotides agree with TRBD1. The CDR3 is 16 residues long. Germline V CDR1 and CDR2: ENHRY, SYGVKD. The trim removed 0 bases at V and 5 bases at J, leaving 9 bases unmatched. The CDR3 spells CAISESARTGSHEQYF. The CDR3 DNA sequence: TGTGCCATCAGTGAGTCGGCGAGGACAGGGTCCCACGAGCAGTACTTC.

The genes are TRBV5-1 and TRBJ2-7; D possibly matches TRBD1 or TRBD2 (7 bases each). Trimming shortened V by 2 bases and J by 7 bases, and 22 bases separated the two germline ends. The CDR3 has 16 amino acids. The germline gives CDR1 SGHRS, CDR2 YFSETQ. CDR3 amino acids: CASSFNPGGAREEQYF. Here the CDR3 DNA reads TGCGCCAGCAGCTTCAACCCAGGGGGGGCCCGAGAGGAGCAGTACTTC.

The gene calls are TRBV9 and TRBJ2-1; the match to TRBD2 covers 9 bases. Germline V gene data show CDR1 as SGDLS and CDR2 as YYNGEE. The CDR3 runs to 15 residues. The junction had 3 bases not matched to a gene; V was cut back by 0 bases and J by 5 bases. Here the CDR3 reads CASSVGASGDNEQFF. The DNA of the CDR3 is TGTGCCAGCAGCGTAGGCGCTAGCGGGGACAATGAGCAGTTCTTC.

V gene TRBV9 combines with J gene TRBJ2-3, with D unresolved. CDR3 length: 14 residues. The germline V and J ends were trimmed by 6 bases and 2 bases, with 13 bases remaining between them. Germline-derived CDR1 and CDR2 are SGDLS and YYNGEE. The CDR3 coding sequence is TGTGCCAGCAAAGGAGCAGAATACACAGATACGCAGTATTTT. Translating it yields CASKGAEYTDTQYF.

The chain uses TRBV12-3 or TRBV12-4 and TRBJ1-4; unclear D gene. The ends were cut back, 5 bases at V and 8 bases at J, with 18 bases in the middle. CDR3 length: 15 residues. DNA for the CDR3: TGTGCCAGCAGTAGAATCGATCCAGCCGGGGAAAAACTGTTTTTT. This translates into CASSRIDPAGEKLFF.

The chain uses TRBV10-3 and TRBJ2-7; D is perhaps TRBD2 (6 bases). Germline CDR1 and CDR2: ENHRY and SYGVKD. The CDR3 is 12 residues long. V was pared by 6 bases and J by 1 base, with 7 bases between. CDR3 coding DNA: TGTGCCATCAGGGAGGGGTCCTACGAGCAGTACTTC. The encoded protein is CAIREGSYEQYF.

The chain recombines TRBV12-5 with TRBJ1-4; 7 nucleotides agree with TRBD1. From germline, CDR1 is LGHNT and CDR2 FRNRAP. Losses at the gene ends were 0 bases for V and 8 bases for J; bases not matched to a gene: 9. CDR3 length: 16 amino acids. CDR3 in DNA: TGTGCTAGTGGTTTGGTAGTTGCAGGGGGAATCGAAAAACTGTTTTTT. Its protein is CASGLVVAGGIEKLFF.

This clonotype was recorded a few times. The chain links TRBV10-3 to TRBJ2-1, with D maybe TRBD1 (6 bases). Germline values: CDR1 ENHRY, CDR2 SYGVKD. Trimming pared 5 bases from V and 1 base from J, leaving 15 bases between. The CDR3 extends over 16 amino acids. The CDR3 DNA is TGTGCCATCAGTTCAACAACAGGGTTATCCTACAATGAGCAGTTCTTC. The encoded protein is CAISSTTGLSYNEQFF.

On this clonotype: Germline is not matched at one junction end, which may reflect a read error. The chain couples TRBV3-1 to TRBJ2-7, with a tentative D call TRBD1 (5 bases). CDR3 length equals 13 residues. Germline values: CDR1 LGHDT, CDR2 YNNKEL (reference sequence). This CDR3 is CAISLQGWDEQYF. As DNA, the CDR3 is TGTGCCATCAGCCTCCAGGGTTGGGACGAGCAGTACTTC.

Written as DNA, the CDR3 is TGCGCCAGCAGCTTGAAGAGGCGGGAGAAGGGTGAGCAGTTCTTC. It specifies CASSLKRREKGEQFF. The chain is built from TRBV5-1 and TRBJ2-1, with 7 positions matching TRBD2. The CDR3 is made up of 15 amino acids. The V and J ends lost 1 base and 9 bases, in that order; junction bases with no gene match: 10. The germline V gene encodes CDR1 SGHRS and CDR2 YFSETQ.

The chain is built from TRBV11-2 and TRBJ2-2; D uncertain. CDR3 length equals 13 residues. Per the germline V gene, CDR1 is SGHAT and CDR2 is FQNNGV. V was shortened by 0 bases and J by 4 bases, with 3 bases between the two germline ends. CDR3 residues: CASSLEITGELFF. The CDR3 nucleotides read TGTGCCAGCAGCTTAGAGATCACCGGGGAGCTGTTTTTT.

The chain recombines TRBV9 with TRBJ2-3; D is unclear. V was shortened by 3 bases and J by 4 bases, with 9 bases between the two germline ends. Germline V gene lookup returns CDR1 SGDLS and CDR2 YYNGEE. The CDR3 consists of 13 residues. The chain's CDR3 is CASSGQASDTQYF. CDR3 nucleotides: TGTGCCAGCAGCGGACAAGCCTCAGATACGCAGTATTTT.

This clonotype occurred once. The J gene is TRBJ2-5, the V gene TRBV7-2; D is undetermined. There are 12 residues in the CDR3. V lost 4 bases and J lost 9, with 12 bases in between. CDR1 SGHTA and CDR2 FQGNSA come from the germline V gene. The CDR3 DNA follows: TGTGCCAGCAGCTCACTAACCTGGTCCCAGTACTTC. Translating it yields CASSSLTWSQYF.

This chain joins TRBV5-5 and TRBJ2-5, with 7 bases matching TRBD2. Germline CDR1 reads SGHKS; CDR2 reads YYEKEE (reference sequence). V shed 4 bases and J 5 bases; nucleotides not matched to a gene: 8. There are 14 residues in the CDR3. CDR3 in amino acids: CASSPASGWETQYF. The CDR3 bases are TGTGCCAGCAGCCCCGCTAGCGGTTGGGAGACCCAGTACTTC.

The chain has TRBV12-3 or TRBV12-4 and TRBJ2-3; TRBD1 matches 11 bases. This CDR3 comprises 14 residues. With V trimmed by 6 bases and J by 6 bases, 5 bases remained unmatched. DNA of the CDR3: TGTGCCAGCAGGACCGGACAGGGGGCCGATACGCAGTATTTT. Protein: CASRTGQGADTQYF.

This rearrangement joins TRBV10-1 to TRBJ2-5, with 8 bases identical to TRBD1. This CDR3 has 14 residues. The V gene end was trimmed by 3 bases and the J gene end by 9 bases; junction bases not matched to a gene: 9. The germline V gene has CDR1 WNHNN and CDR2 SYGVQD (reference sequence). CDR3 DNA: TGCGCCAGCAGTGACGCGACAGGGGCCGGGGCCCAGTACTTC. Translating gives CASSDATGAGAQYF.